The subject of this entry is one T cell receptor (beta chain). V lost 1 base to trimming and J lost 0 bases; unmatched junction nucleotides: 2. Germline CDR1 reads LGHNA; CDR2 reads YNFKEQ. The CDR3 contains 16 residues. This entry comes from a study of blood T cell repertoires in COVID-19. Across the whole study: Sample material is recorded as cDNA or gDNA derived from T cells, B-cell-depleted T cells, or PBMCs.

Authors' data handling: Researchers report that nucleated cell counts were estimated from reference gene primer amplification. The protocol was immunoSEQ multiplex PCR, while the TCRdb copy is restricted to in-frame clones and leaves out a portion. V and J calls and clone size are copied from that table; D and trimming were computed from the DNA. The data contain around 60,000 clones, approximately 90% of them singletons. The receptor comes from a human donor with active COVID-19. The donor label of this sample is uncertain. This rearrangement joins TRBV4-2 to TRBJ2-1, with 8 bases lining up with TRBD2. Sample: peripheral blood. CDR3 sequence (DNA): TGTGCCAGCAGCCAAGGCGGGGGGCCCTCCTACAATGAGCAGTTCTTC. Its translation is CASSQGGGPSYNEQFF.